The 21 T cell receptor beta chains listed next were all sequenced from one sample in a study of T cells after yellow fever vaccination. TCRdb reprocessed the 5' RACE reads via MiXCR and lists one record per CDR3 protein. The profile shows approximately 600,000 distinct CDR3 sequences, 9% to 15% of them singletons. This specimen was PBMCs, taken on the day of the yellow fever booster vaccination. The receptors stem from a young man who received the YFV17D yellow fever vaccine.

The sample holds a few counts of this clonotype. The CDR3 nucleotides read TGTGCCAGCGGGACCAGTCCCTACGAGCAGTACTTC. It translates to CASGTSPYEQYF. The rearrangement joins TRBV7-9 to TRBJ2-7; D is possibly TRBD1 or TRBD2 (5 bases each). CDR3 length: 12 amino acids. Germline CDR1 is SEHNR and CDR2 is FQNEAQ (reference sequence). The V end was cut by 8 bases, the J end by 2 bases, with 10 bases between.

This clonotype was found a few times. The chain is built from TRBV10-1 and TRBJ2-7; D is perhaps TRBD2 (5 bases). Germline V gene lookup returns CDR1 WNHNN and CDR2 SYGVQD (reference sequence). Trimming cost V 8 bases and J 3 bases, with 17 bases left between them. This CDR3 comprises 14 residues. The CDR3 DNA reads TGCGCCAGCTCGGGGAACGTAGGCGACTACGAGCAGTACTTC. This encodes CASSGNVGDYEQYF.

This clonotype was counted a few times. The chain couples TRBV7-2 to TRBJ2-7; D possibly corresponds to TRBD1 (6 bases). The CDR3 consists of 13 residues. The V end lost 5 bases, the J end lost 9 bases, and 17 bases lay between the germline ends. Germline V lookup: CDR1 SGHTA, CDR2 FQGNSA. CDR3 loop: CASSPLNRASQYF. CDR3 nucleotide sequence: TGTGCCAGCAGCCCCCTTAACAGGGCATCGCAGTACTTC.

The gene calls are TRBV5-5 and TRBJ2-7, with D hard to call. In germline, CDR1 is SGHKS, CDR2 YYEKEE (reference sequence). Trimming took 3 bases from V and 2 from J, leaving 9 bases between them. The CDR3 sequence is 13 residues long. The CDR3 is CASSSQVTYEQYF. The CDR3 nucleotides are TGTGCCAGCAGCTCACAAGTCACCTACGAGCAGTACTTC.

This clonotype was observed a few times. The V call is TRBV6-1, the J call TRBJ2-7, with TRBD2 as a possible D gene (6 bases). CDR3 length: 15 residues. V lost 6 bases, J lost 5 bases, and 20 bases lay in between. CDR1 and CDR2 (germline): MNHNS, SASEGT. For the CDR3, the DNA is TGTGCCAGCAGAAGAGGAGGGTCCCTGTTGAACGAGCAGTACTTC. Translated: CASRRGGSLLNEQYF.

The rearrangement uses TRBV6-2 or TRBV6-3 and TRBJ2-7; 13 nucleotides agree with TRBD2. With V trimmed by 0 bases and J by 4 bases, 6 bases remained unmatched. From germline, CDR1 is MNHEY and CDR2 SVGEGT. This CDR3 is 17 amino acids long. In DNA form, the CDR3 reads TGTGCCAGCAGTTACTCGGGGCAGACTAGCGGGAGGTACGAGCAGTACTTC. This sequence encodes CASSYSGQTSGRYEQYF.

The J gene is TRBJ1-5, the V gene TRBV12-3 or TRBV12-4; TRBD1 agrees at 7 bases. J lost 5 bases, V lost 6 bases, and 7 bases had no gene match. CDR3 length: 14 residues. DNA of the CDR3: TGTGCCAGCAGCCTAATCGACAGGGATCAGCCCCAGCATTTT. This translates into CASSLIDRDQPQHF.

At least ten counts were recorded for this clonotype. The chain is built from TRBV18 and TRBJ2-7; 7 bases line up with TRBD1. V was clipped by 8 bases and J by 3 bases; unmatched bases: 4. Germline CDR1 is KGHSH and CDR2 is LQKENI. The CDR3 is made up of 12 amino acids. The CDR3 DNA follows: TGTGCCAGCAGCAGACAGGGCTACGAGCAGTACTTC. This encodes CASSRQGYEQYF.

J is TRBJ2-2 and V is TRBV19, with D possibly called TRBD1 or TRBD2 (7 bases each). The V gene lost 4 bases and the J gene lost 4 bases, with 13 bases spanning the gap. CDR1 is LNHDA, CDR2 SQIVND, per germline (reference sequence). The CDR3 length is 15 residues. Written as DNA, the CDR3 is TGTGCCAGTAGTAAGCCAGGGGGGGTCACCGGGGAGCTGTTTTTT. It encodes CASSKPGGVTGELFF. Full variable domain (remainder filled in from reference TRBV19 and TRBJ2-2): DGGITQSPKYLFRKEGQNVTLSCEQNLNHDAMYWYRQDPGQGLRLIYYSQIVNDFQKGDIAEGYSVSREKKESFPLTVTSAQKNPTAFYLCASSKPGGVTGELFFGEGSRLTVL.

The V and J genes are TRBV5-1 and TRBJ2-3, with 8 bases identical to TRBD2. The V and J ends lost 0 bases and 2 bases, in that order; junction bases with no gene match: 5. From germline, CDR1 is SGHRS and CDR2 YFSETQ. This CDR3 has 16 amino acids. The CDR3 is CASSLVSGDSTDTQYF. The CDR3 DNA follows: TGCGCCAGCAGCTTGGTTAGCGGGGACTCCACAGATACGCAGTATTTT.

V usage is TRBV10-3 and J usage is TRBJ2-7; 13 nucleotides match TRBD2. This CDR3 has 14 amino acids. J lost 6 bases, V lost 6 bases, and 5 bases had no gene match. CDR1 is ENHRY, CDR2 SYGVKD, per germline. Written as DNA, the CDR3 is TGTGCCATCAGCGGACTAGCGGGAGAGAGCGAGCAGTACTTC. Protein product: CAISGLAGESEQYF.

This clonotype was observed a handful of times. The chain employs TRBV28 and TRBJ2-6; D is perhaps TRBD1 (6 bases). There are 15 residues in the CDR3. Trimming cost V 6 bases and J 4 bases, with 13 bases left between them. Looked up from germline, CDR1 is MDHEN and CDR2 is SYDVKM. In DNA, the CDR3 is TGTGCCAGCAGAATAGCAGGGGCCGGGGCCAACGTCCTGACTTTC. Protein product: CASRIAGAGANVLTF.

This clonotype showed up many times. The DNA of the CDR3 is TGTGCCAGCAGTCCGGGGACAGGGATCGGCTACACCTTC. Encoded protein: CASSPGTGIGYTF. The chain uses TRBV12-3 or TRBV12-4 and TRBJ1-2, with 9 nucleotides matching TRBD1. With V trimmed by 5 bases and J by 8 bases, 6 bases remained unmatched. The CDR3 is 13 residues long.

V usage is TRBV19 and J usage is TRBJ2-3; D call uncertain. Trimming removed 7 bases from V and 4 bases from J, with 18 bases in between. The CDR3 spans 15 residues. CDR1 and CDR2 from the germline V gene are LNHDA and SQIVND (reference sequence). The CDR3: CASNDRASAPDTQYF. The CDR3 DNA sequence: TGTGCCAGTAACGACCGGGCCTCGGCCCCAGATACGCAGTATTTT.

This clonotype came up many times. The chain's CDR3 is CASSLALGTYEQYF. The CDR3 coding sequence is TGTGCCAGCAGTTTAGCCCTTGGCACCTACGAGCAGTACTTC. The chain employs TRBV12-3 or TRBV12-4 and TRBJ2-7; D gene unclear. The CDR3 is 14 residues long. The V gene lost 0 bases and the J gene lost 2 bases, with 8 bases spanning the gap.

The table lists this clonotype with a few counts. The V gene is TRBV5-4, the J gene TRBJ2-3, with D possibly TRBD1 on 6 matching bases. With 8 bases removed from V and 0 bases from J, the gap between germline ends came to 7 bases. The CDR3 extends over 12 amino acids. The germline V gene encodes CDR1 SGHNT and CDR2 YYREEE (reference sequence). The DNA for the CDR3 is TGTGCCAGTGGACAGAGCACAGATACGCAGTATTTT. Its protein is CASGQSTDTQYF.

CDR3 in amino acids: CASSYSSPTAYNEQFF. The CDR3 DNA follows: TGTGCCAGCAGTTACTCGAGCCCCACGGCCTACAATGAGCAGTTCTTC. The chain carries TRBV6-5 and TRBJ2-1; D remains unclear. Germline V CDR1 and CDR2: MNHEY, SVGAGI. The CDR3 extends over 16 amino acids. Trimming pared 0 bases from V and 2 bases from J, leaving 11 bases between.

The chain is built from TRBV12-3 or TRBV12-4 and TRBJ1-2; D is perhaps TRBD1 (5 bases). The CDR3 has 14 amino acids. Trimming took 1 base from V and 4 from J, leaving 10 bases between them. In DNA, the CDR3 is TGTGCCAGCAGTTTAGAAAGGAGGGGCTATGGCTACACCTTC. As protein: CASSLERRGYGYTF.

V is TRBV20-1 and J is TRBJ1-3, with D hard to call. The germline gives CDR1 DFQATT, CDR2 SNEGSKA (reference sequence). With 5 bases removed from V and 2 bases from J, the gap between germline ends came to 16 bases. The CDR3 sequence is 15 residues long. The CDR3 spells CSARRTRGPGNTIYF. The CDR3 DNA follows: TGCAGTGCTCGGAGAACTCGAGGGCCTGGAAACACCATATATTTT.

This chain uses TRBV7-9 with TRBJ2-7, with D possibly TRBD1 on 6 matching bases. The V gene lost 2 bases and the J gene lost 2 bases, with 10 bases spanning the gap. This CDR3 is built from 14 residues. Germline CDR1 and CDR2: SEHNR and FQNEAQ (reference sequence). The CDR3 here is CASSLNDRTYEQYF. CDR3 DNA sequence: TGTGCCAGCAGCTTAAATGACAGGACCTACGAGCAGTACTTC.

The chain carries TRBV10-3 and TRBJ1-3; D unresolved. The germline gives CDR1 ENHRY, CDR2 SYGVKD. Trimming took 6 bases from V and 4 from J, leaving 10 bases between them. CDR3 size: 13 residues. DNA for the CDR3: TGTGCCATCAGCGACCCTACAGGAAACACCATATATTTT. The encoded protein is CAISDPTGNTIYF.